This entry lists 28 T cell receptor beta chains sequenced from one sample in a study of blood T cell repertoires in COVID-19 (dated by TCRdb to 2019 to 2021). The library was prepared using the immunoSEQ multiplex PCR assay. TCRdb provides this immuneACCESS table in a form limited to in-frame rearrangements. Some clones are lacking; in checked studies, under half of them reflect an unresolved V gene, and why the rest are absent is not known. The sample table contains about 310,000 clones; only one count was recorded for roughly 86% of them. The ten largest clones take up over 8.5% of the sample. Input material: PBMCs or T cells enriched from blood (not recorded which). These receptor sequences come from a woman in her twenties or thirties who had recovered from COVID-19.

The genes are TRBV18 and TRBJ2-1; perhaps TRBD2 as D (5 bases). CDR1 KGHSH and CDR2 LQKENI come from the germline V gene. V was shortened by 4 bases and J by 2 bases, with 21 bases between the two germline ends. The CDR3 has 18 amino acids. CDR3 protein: CASSLEGRVGLPYNEQFF. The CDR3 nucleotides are TGTGCCAGCTCACTCGAAGGTAGGGTCGGACTGCCCTACAATGAGCAGTTCTTC.

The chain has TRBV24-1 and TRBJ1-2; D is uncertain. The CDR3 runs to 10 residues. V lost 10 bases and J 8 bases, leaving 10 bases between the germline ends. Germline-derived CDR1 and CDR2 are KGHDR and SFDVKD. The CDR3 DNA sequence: TGTGCCACTGAGCTTGAGGGCTACACCTTC. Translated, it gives CATELEGYTF.

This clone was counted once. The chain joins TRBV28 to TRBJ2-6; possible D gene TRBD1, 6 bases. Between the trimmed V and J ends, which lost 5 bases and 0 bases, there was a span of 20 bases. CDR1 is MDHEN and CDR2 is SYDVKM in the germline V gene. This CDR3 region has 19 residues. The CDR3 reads CASSPDRQGLSSGANVLTF. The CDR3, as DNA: TGTGCCAGCAGTCCCGATCGGCAGGGGCTCAGCTCTGGGGCCAACGTCCTGACTTTC.

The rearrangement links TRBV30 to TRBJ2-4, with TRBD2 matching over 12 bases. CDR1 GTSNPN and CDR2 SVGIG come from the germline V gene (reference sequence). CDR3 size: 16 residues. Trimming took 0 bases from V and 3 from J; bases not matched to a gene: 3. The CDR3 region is CAWSVQLAGGKNIQYF. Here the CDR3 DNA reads TGTGCCTGGAGTGTCCAACTAGCGGGAGGCAAAAACATTCAGTACTTC.

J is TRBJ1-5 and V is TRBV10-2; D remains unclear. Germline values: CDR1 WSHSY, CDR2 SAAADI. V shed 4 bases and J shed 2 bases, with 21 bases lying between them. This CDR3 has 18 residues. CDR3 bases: TGCGCCAGCAGTGTCGGCAGGTCAACGAGACGTGGCAATCAGCCCCAGCATTTT. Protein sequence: CASSVGRSTRRGNQPQHF.

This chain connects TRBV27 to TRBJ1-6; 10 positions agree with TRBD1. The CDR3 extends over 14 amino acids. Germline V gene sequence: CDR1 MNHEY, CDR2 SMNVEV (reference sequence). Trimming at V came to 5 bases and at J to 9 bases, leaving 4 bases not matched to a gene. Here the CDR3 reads CASSLRDRGSPLHF. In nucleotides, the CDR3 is TGTGCCAGCAGTCTCCGGGACAGGGGTTCACCCCTCCACTTT.

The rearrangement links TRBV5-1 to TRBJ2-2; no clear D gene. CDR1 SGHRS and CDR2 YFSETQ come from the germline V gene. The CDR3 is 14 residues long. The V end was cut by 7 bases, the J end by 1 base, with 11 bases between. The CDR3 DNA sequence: TGCGCCAGCGTTCGAGAGCAGAACACCGGGGAGCTGTTTTTT. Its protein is CASVREQNTGELFF. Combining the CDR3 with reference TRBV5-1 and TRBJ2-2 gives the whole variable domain KAGVTQTPRYLIKTRGQQVTLSCSPISGHRSVSWYQQTPGQGLQFLFEYFSETQRNKGNFPGRFSGRQFSNSRSEMNVSTLELGDSALYLCASVREQNTGELFFGEGSRLTVL.

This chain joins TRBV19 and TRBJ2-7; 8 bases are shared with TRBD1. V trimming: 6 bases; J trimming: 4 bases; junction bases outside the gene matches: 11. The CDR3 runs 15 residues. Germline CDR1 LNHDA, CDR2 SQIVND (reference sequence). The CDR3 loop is CASRVGQGQDYEQYF. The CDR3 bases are TGTGCCAGTAGGGTAGGACAGGGACAGGATTACGAGCAGTACTTC.

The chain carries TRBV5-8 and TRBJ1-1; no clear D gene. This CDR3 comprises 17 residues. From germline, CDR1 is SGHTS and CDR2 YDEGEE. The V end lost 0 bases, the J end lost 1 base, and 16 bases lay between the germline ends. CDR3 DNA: TGTGCCAGCAGCTTGGGTCGGGGTTTCAGAGAGAACACTGAAGCTTTCTTT. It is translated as CASSLGRGFRENTEAFF.

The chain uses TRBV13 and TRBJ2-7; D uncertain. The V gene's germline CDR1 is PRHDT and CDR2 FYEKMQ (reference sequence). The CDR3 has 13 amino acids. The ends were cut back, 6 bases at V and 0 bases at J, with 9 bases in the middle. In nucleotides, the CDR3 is TGTGCCAGCAGGGCAGTAAGCTCCTACGAGCAGTACTTC. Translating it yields CASRAVSSYEQYF. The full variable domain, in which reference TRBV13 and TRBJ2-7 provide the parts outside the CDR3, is AAGVIQSPRHLIKEKRETATLKCYPIPRHDTVYWYQQGPGQDPQFLISFYEKMQSDKGSIPDRFSAQQFSDYHSELNMSSLELGDSALYFCASRAVSSYEQYFGPGTRLTVT.

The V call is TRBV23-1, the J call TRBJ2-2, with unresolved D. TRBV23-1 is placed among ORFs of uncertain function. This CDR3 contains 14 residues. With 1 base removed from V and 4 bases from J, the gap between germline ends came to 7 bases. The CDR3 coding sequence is TGCGCCAGCAGTCAATGCGGTGGCACCGGGGAGCTGTTTTTT. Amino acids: CASSQCGGTGELFF.

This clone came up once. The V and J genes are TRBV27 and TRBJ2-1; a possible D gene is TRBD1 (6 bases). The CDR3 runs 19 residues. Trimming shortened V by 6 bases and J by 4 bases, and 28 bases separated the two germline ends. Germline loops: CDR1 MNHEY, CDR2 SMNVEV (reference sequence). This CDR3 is CASSPRNLGTGHPYNEQFF. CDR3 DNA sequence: TGTGCCAGCAGCCCTAGGAATTTGGGGACGGGACACCCATACAATGAGCAGTTCTTC.

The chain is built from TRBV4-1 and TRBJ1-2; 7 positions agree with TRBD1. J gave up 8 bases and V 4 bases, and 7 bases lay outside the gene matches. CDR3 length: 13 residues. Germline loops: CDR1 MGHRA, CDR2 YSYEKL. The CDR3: CASSLGQETGYTF. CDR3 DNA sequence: TGCGCCAGCAGCCTAGGACAGGAGACGGGCTACACCTTC.

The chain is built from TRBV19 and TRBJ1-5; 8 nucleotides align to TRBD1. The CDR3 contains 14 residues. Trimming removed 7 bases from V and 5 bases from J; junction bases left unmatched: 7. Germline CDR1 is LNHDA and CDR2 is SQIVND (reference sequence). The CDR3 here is CASTPDREDQPQHF. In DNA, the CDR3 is TGTGCCAGTACCCCGGACAGGGAGGATCAGCCCCAGCATTTT. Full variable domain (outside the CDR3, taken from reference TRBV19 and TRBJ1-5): DGGITQSPKYLFRKEGQNVTLSCEQNLNHDAMYWYRQDPGQGLRLIYYSQIVNDFQKGDIAEGYSVSREKKESFPLTVTSAQKNPTAFYLCASTPDREDQPQHFGDGTRLSIL.

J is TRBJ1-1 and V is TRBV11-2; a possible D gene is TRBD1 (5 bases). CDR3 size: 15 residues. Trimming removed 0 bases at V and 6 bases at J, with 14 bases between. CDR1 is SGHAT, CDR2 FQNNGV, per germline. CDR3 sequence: CASSLETRGWAEAFF. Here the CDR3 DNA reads TGTGCCAGCAGCTTAGAGACAAGGGGTTGGGCTGAAGCTTTCTTT.

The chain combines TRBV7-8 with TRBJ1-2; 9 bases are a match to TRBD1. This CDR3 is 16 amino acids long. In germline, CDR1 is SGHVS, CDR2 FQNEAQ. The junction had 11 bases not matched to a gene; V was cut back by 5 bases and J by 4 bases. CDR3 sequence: CASSPRGTGLGYGYTF. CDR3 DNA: TGTGCCAGCAGCCCCCGGGGGACAGGGTTGGGCTATGGCTACACCTTC.

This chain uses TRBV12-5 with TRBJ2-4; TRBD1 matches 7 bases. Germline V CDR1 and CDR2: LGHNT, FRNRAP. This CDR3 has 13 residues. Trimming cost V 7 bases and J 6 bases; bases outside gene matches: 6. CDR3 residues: CASVRDSGNIQYF. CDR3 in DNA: TGTGCTAGTGTGAGGGACAGCGGAAACATTCAGTACTTC.

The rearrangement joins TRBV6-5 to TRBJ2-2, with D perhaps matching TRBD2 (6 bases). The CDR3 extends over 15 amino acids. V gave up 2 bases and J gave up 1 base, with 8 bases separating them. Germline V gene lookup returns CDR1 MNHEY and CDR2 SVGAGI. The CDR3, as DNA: TGTGCCAGCAGTTACGGGGGGATGAACACCGGGGAGCTGTTTTTT. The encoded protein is CASSYGGMNTGELFF.

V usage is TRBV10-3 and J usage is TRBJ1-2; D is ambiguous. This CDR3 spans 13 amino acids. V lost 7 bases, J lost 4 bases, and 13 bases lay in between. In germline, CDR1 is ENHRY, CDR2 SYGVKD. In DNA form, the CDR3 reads TGTGCCATCACCCGGGTTGGTAGCTATGGCTACACCTTC. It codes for CAITRVGSYGYTF.

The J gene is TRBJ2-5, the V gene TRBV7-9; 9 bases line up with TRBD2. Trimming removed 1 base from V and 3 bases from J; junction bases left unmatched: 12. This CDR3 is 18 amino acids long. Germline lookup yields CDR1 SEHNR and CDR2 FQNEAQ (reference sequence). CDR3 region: CASSLGRTSEMGEETQYF. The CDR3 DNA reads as TGTGCCAGCAGCTTAGGGAGGACTAGCGAGATGGGTGAAGAGACCCAGTACTTC.

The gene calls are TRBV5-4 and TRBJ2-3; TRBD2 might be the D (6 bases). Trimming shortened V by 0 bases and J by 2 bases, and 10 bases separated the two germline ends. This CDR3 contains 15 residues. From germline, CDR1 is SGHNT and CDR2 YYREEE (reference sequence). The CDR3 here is CASSLEGLNTDTQYF. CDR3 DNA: TGTGCCAGCAGCTTGGAGGGACTTAACACAGATACGCAGTATTTT.

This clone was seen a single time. Here the CDR3 reads CASHPQDRAFSYGYTF. The CDR3 DNA follows: TGCGCCAGCCACCCCCAGGACAGGGCCTTTAGTTATGGCTACACCTTC. V is TRBV5-1 and J is TRBJ1-2; 8 bases align to TRBD1. This CDR3 has 16 residues. Trimming cost V 7 bases and J 5 bases; bases outside gene matches: 16. The V gene's germline CDR1 is SGHRS and CDR2 YFSETQ.

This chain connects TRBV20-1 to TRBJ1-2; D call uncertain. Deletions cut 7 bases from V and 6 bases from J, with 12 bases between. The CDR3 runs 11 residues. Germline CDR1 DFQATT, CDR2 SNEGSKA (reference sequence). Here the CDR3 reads CSGGVSDGYTF. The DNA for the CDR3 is TGCAGTGGGGGAGTTTCCGATGGCTACACCTTC.

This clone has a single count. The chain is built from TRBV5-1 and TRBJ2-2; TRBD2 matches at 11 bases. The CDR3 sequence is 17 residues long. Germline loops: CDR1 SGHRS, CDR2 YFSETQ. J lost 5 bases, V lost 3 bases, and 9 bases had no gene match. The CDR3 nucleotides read TGCGCCAGCAGCTGGTTGGTACTAGCGGGAGTAACCGGGGAGCTGTTTTTT. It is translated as CASSWLVLAGVTGELFF.

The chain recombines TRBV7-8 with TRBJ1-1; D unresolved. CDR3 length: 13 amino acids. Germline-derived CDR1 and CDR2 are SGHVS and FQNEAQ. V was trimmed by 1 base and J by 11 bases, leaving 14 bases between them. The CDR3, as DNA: TGTGCCAGCAGCTTAGACCGGGAATTCCCCGCTTTCTTT. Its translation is CASSLDREFPAFF.

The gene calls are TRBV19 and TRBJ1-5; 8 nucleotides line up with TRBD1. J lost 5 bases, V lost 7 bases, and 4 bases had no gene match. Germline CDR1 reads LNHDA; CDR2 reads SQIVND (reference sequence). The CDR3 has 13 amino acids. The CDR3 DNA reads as TGTGCCAGTAAGGACAGGGAGGATCAGCCCCAGCATTTT. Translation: CASKDREDQPQHF. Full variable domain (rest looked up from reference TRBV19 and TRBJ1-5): DGGITQSPKYLFRKEGQNVTLSCEQNLNHDAMYWYRQDPGQGLRLIYYSQIVNDFQKGDIAEGYSVSREKKESFPLTVTSAQKNPTAFYLCASKDREDQPQHFGDGTRLSIL.

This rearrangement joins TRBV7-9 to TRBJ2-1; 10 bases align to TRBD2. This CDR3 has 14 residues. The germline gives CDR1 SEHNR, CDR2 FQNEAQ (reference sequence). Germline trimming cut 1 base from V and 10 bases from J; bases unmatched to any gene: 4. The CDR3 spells CASSLVLAGKEQFF. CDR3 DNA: TGTGCCAGCAGCTTAGTACTAGCGGGAAAGGAGCAGTTCTTC.

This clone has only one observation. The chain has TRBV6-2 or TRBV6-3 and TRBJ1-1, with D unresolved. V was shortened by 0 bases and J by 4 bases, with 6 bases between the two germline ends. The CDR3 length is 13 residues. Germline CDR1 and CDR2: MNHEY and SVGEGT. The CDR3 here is CASSYSEGTEAFF. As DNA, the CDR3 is TGTGCCAGCAGTTACTCGGAGGGCACTGAAGCTTTCTTT.